Sequencing of this TCR beta chain was carried out in a study of blood T cells in healthy people across ages. Study-level results: The recorded TCR beta diversity per million T cells decreased in a roughly linear manner with age. Correlation between TCR beta diversity and naive T cell percentage was strong. A conclusive naive versus antigen-experienced comparison was prevented by the unsorted PBMCs.

For this clonotype: Its antigen remains unidentified.

Alongside a J-beta primer mix, a sample-barcoded 5' primer served in a second PCR lasting roughly 6 to 12 cycles. TCRdb re-called the 5' RACE reads with MiXCR, one entry per CDR3 protein. The data hold some 1,500,000 distinct CDR3 sequences, with approximately 43% observed a single time. The CDR3 has 16 residues. Per the germline V gene, CDR1 is MGHRA and CDR2 is YSYEKL. Trimming took 1 base from V and 0 from J, leaving 11 bases between them. Russia was home to the donors, healthy Caucasian individuals aged about 6 to 90. Sequenced material: blood. The origin of this receptor is a woman younger than 35 in good health. The chain combines TRBV4-1 with TRBJ2-3; D uncertain. The chain's CDR3 is CASSQVGGWSTDTQYF. As DNA, the CDR3 is TGCGCCAGCAGCCAAGTGGGCGGCTGGAGCACAGATACGCAGTATTTT.